One sample yielded the 5 T cell receptor beta chains listed below, sequenced in a study of T cell repertoires in cytomegalovirus infection. TCRdb recomputed calls from the reads with MiXCR, one row per CDR3 protein. Among approximately 89,000 distinct CDR3 sequences, approximately 30% were seen once, and the ten largest hold 65% to 75%. These receptors' targets are unknown. The sample here was CD8+ T cells from cultured PBMCs, taken from culture after CMV antigen stimulation. All receptors come from a human donor in good health (CMV status not recorded). Some clones in this sample may be carry-over from other donors' samples.

This chain joins TRBV29-1 and TRBJ1-2, with TRBD1 matching over 7 bases. Losses at the gene ends were 7 bases for V and 4 bases for J; bases not matched to a gene: 9. CDR1 is SQVTM, CDR2 ANQGSEA, per germline. The CDR3 is 13 residues long. CDR3 bases: TGCAGCGCCTCACAGGGGTATGGCTATGGCTACACCTTC. Translation gives CSASQGYGYGYTF.

The chain has TRBV29-1 and TRBJ1-4, with no clear D. The germline V and J ends were trimmed by 0 bases and 7 bases, with 15 bases remaining between them. The germline V gene has CDR1 SQVTM and CDR2 ANQGSEA. The length of the CDR3 is 15 residues. The CDR3 loop is CSVEDRGGLGEKLFF. CDR3 bases: TGCAGCGTTGAAGATCGGGGAGGGCTTGGTGAAAAACTGTTTTTT.

This clonotype was found a few times. The chain uses TRBV5-6 and TRBJ2-2; D remains unclear. The germline V and J ends were trimmed by 4 bases and 0 bases, with 4 bases remaining between them. Germline CDR1 is SGHDT and CDR2 is YYEEEE. The CDR3 totals 13 residues. The CDR3 here is CASSITNTGELFF. DNA of the CDR3: TGTGCCAGCAGCATAACGAACACCGGGGAGCTGTTTTTT.

The chain combines TRBV7-3 with TRBJ1-2, with 7 bases that match TRBD1. The V segment lost 5 bases and the J segment 8 bases; nucleotides outside the gene matches: 8. CDR3 length equals 13 residues. Germline V gene data show CDR1 as SGHTA and CDR2 as FQGTGA. CDR3 DNA sequence: TGTGCCAGCAGCCTAATGACAGGGTCGGGCTACACCTTC. Translated, it gives CASSLMTGSGYTF.

The J gene is TRBJ2-2, the V gene TRBV6-6; no reliable D call. CDR3 size: 11 residues. Germline CDR1 and CDR2: MNHNY and SVGAGI (reference sequence). V was shortened by 2 bases and J by 6 bases, with 1 base between the two germline ends. The CDR3 DNA sequence: TGTGCCAGCAGTTACGCCGGGGAGCTGTTTTTT. Protein product: CASSYAGELFF.